This TCR beta chain was observed in a study of blood T cell repertoires in COVID-19. Overall study: COVID-19 samples, acute and convalescent, were from the United States, Italy and Spain. PBMCs, B-cell-depleted T cells, or T cells were the source of the cDNA or gDNA that made up the material.

The germline CDR1 and CDR2 sequences are LNHDA and SQIVND (reference sequence). With 8 bases removed from V and 2 bases from J, the gap between germline ends came to 12 bases. The CDR3 has 14 residues. Grouping used clinical history reported by participants in a survey and questionnaire. The sample holds a few counts of this clone. Generated by immunoSEQ multiplex PCR, the TCRdb table keeps only in-frame clones and is missing some. Of approximately 490,000 clones listed, around 85% were seen once; the top ten hold around 7.9%. This sequence was found in a woman between 55 and 75 years old who had recovered from COVID-19. The sample taken for sequencing was PBMCs or T cells enriched from blood (not recorded which). The chain recombines TRBV19 with TRBJ1-4; the D is unclear. In nucleotides, the CDR3 is TGTGCCAGTGGCCCGGGAGTGACTAATGAAAAACTGTTTTTT. Translating it yields CASGPGVTNEKLFF.